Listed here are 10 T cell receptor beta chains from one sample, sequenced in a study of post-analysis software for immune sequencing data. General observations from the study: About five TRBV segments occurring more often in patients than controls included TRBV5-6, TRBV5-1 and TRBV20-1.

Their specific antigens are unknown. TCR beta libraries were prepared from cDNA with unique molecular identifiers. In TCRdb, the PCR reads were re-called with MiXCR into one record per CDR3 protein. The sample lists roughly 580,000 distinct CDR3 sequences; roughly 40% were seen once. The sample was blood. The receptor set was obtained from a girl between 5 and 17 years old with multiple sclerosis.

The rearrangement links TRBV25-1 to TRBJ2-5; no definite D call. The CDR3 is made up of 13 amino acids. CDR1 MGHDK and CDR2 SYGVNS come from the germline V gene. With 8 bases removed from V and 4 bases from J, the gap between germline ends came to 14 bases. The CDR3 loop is CASVDILGETQYF. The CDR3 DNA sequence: TGTGCCAGCGTCGACATCCTGGGAGAGACCCAGTACTTC.

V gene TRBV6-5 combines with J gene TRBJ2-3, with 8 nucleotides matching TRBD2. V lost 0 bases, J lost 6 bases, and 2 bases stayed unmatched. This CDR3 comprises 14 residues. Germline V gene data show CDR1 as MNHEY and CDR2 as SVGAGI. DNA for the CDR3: TGTGCCAGCAGTTACTCGCGGGGGGAGGATACGCAGTATTTT. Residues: CASSYSRGEDTQYF.

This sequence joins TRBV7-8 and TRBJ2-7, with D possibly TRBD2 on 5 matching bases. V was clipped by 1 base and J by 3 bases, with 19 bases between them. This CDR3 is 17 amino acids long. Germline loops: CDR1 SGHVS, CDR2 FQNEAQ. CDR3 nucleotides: TGTGCCAGCAGCTTAGTAGCCTCCACCGGGAACCGCTACGAGCAGTACTTC. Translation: CASSLVASTGNRYEQYF.

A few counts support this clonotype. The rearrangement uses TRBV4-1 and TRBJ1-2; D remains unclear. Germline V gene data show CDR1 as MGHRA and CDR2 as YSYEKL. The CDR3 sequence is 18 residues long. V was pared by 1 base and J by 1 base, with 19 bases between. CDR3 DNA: TGCGCCAGCAGCCAAGGATTCGGTGGGAGGACCGGTAACTATGGCTACACCTTC. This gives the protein CASSQGFGGRTGNYGYTF.

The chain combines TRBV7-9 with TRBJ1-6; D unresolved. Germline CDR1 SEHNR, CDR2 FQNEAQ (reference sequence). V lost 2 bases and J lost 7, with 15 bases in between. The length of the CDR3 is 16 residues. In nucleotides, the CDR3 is TGTGCCAGCAGCTTACGAGGGCCTGTGAAGAATTCACCCCTCCACTTT. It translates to CASSLRGPVKNSPLHF.

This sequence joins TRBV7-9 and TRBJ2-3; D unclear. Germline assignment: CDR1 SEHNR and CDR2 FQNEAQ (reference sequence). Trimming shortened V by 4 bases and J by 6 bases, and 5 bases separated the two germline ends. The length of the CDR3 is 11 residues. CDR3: CASSSLDTQYF. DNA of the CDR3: TGTGCCAGCAGCTCGCTGGATACGCAGTATTTT.

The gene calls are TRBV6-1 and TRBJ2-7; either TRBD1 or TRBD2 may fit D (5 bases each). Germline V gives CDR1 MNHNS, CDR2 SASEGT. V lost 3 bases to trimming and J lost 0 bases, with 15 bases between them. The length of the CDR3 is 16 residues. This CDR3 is CASSDLGGTSSYEQYF. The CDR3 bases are TGTGCCAGCAGTGACTTGGGTGGGACCTCCTCCTACGAGCAGTACTTC.

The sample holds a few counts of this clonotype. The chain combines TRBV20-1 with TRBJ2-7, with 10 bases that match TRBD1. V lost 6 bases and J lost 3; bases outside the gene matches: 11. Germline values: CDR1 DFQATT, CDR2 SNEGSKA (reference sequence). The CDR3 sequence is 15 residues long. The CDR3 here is CSAYPGQGIGYEQYF. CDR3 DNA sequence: TGCAGTGCCTATCCGGGACAGGGGATTGGCTACGAGCAGTACTTC.

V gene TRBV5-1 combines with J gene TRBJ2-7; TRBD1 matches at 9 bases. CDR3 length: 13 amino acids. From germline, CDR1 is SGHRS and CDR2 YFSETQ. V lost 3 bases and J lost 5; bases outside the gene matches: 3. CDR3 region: CASSSGTGNEQYF. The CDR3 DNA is TGCGCCAGCAGCTCAGGGACAGGGAACGAGCAGTACTTC.

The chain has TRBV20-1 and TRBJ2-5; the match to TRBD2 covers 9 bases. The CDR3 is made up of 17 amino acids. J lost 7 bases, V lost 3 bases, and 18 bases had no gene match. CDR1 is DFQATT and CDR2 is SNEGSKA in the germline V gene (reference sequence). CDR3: CSARLPSGDAIRGTQYF. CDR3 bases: TGCAGTGCTAGGTTGCCTAGCGGGGACGCCATACGGGGGACCCAGTACTTC.